Presented here are 10 T cell receptor beta chains from one specimen sequenced in a study of cytomegalovirus exposure and HLA in healthy donors (TCRdb year 2017). Library prep was done by the immunoSEQ multiplex PCR assay. A mixture of 60 forward primers for TCR Vbeta segments and 13 reverse primers for TCR Jbeta segments was used in the multiplex PCR. This is the immuneACCESS table as TCRdb keeps it, with only in-frame sequences that have V and J called. A part of the clones is gone; compared with another copy, unresolved V genes explain less than half, and the rest is unexplained. Within this sample are some 80,000 clones, with roughly 79% of them counted one time only. The ten largest clones represent approximately 5.6% of the sample. The material sequenced was PBMCs. Receptors were obtained from a man between 18 and 29 years old in good health and CMV-seropositive.

This clone was seen more than once but under ten times. The J gene is TRBJ1-1, the V gene TRBV11-3; no clear D. The CDR3 length is 12 residues. Germline V gene sequence: CDR1 SGHNT, CDR2 YENEEA. V was shortened by 0 bases and J by 10 bases, with 9 bases between the two germline ends. The DNA for the CDR3 is TGTGCCAGCAGCTTAGATCAAGGGAGAGCTTTCTTT. Translating it yields CASSLDQGRAFF.

The chain employs TRBV2 and TRBJ2-1, with unresolved D. The germline V and J ends were trimmed by 1 base and 2 bases, with 12 bases remaining between them. Germline V gene lookup returns CDR1 SNHLY and CDR2 FYNNEI. The CDR3 length is 16 residues. CDR3 nucleotide sequence: TGTGCCAGCAGTGAAGTTTTCGGTCATCCCTACAATGAGCAGTTCTTC. It specifies CASSEVFGHPYNEQFF.

V is TRBV4-1 and J is TRBJ2-7; 8 bases are shared with TRBD1. CDR1 and CDR2 from the germline V gene are MGHRA and YSYEKL. The CDR3 contains 15 residues. J was trimmed by 0 bases and V by 3 bases; bases with no gene match: 4. Here the CDR3 reads CASSHTGQDSYEQYF. The CDR3 DNA reads TGCGCCAGCAGCCACACGGGACAGGACTCCTACGAGCAGTACTTC.

The chain is built from TRBV9 and TRBJ2-7, with 10 bases identical to TRBD2. V was pared by 4 bases and J by 6 bases, with 10 bases of the junction left unmatched. This CDR3 is built from 15 residues. Germline loops: CDR1 SGDLS, CDR2 YYNGEE. The CDR3 region is CASSPGSGRWSEQYF. The CDR3 DNA is TGTGCCAGCAGCCCTGGTAGCGGGAGGTGGAGCGAGCAGTACTTC.

The chain joins TRBV28 to TRBJ1-1; D gene ambiguous. The CDR3 has 13 amino acids. Germline-derived CDR1 and CDR2 are MDHEN and SYDVKM. Trimming stripped 5 bases from V and 0 bases from J, with 7 bases between. CDR3 nucleotides: TGTGCCAGCAGTGAGAGGGTGAACACTGAAGCTTTCTTT. The encoded protein is CASSERVNTEAFF.

The V gene is TRBV7-8, the J gene TRBJ2-7; TRBD2 matches 7 bases. V was pared by 8 bases and J by 3 bases, with 13 bases of the junction left unmatched. Germline V CDR1 and CDR2: SGHVS, FQNEAQ. The length of the CDR3 is 15 residues. In DNA, the CDR3 is TGTGCCAGCGGGTGGGGAGGGACGGACTACTACGAGCAGTACTTC. Translating gives CASGWGGTDYYEQYF.

This clone was seen only a few times. Other DNA sequences from this sample encode an identical CDR3 as well. The J gene is TRBJ2-7, the V gene TRBV28; unclear D gene. Germline CDR1 and CDR2: MDHEN and SYDVKM. Trimming took 3 bases from V and 3 from J, leaving 6 bases between them. The CDR3 loop spans 12 amino acids. CDR3 protein: CASSFQNYEQYF. In DNA form, the CDR3 reads TGTGCCAGCAGTTTTCAGAACTACGAGCAGTACTTC.

The chain employs TRBV15 and TRBJ2-7; no firm D call. The CDR3 runs 14 residues. V lost 4 bases and J 0 bases, leaving 10 bases between the germline ends. Germline values: CDR1 LNHNV, CDR2 YYDKDF (reference sequence). DNA for the CDR3: TGTGCCACCAGCAACAGCATCGGCTCCTACGAGCAGTACTTC. It yields the protein CATSNSIGSYEQYF.

The chain recombines TRBV4-2 with TRBJ1-1; 7 bases line up with TRBD1. The length of the CDR3 is 15 residues. Germline-derived CDR1 and CDR2 are LGHNA and YNFKEQ. Unmatched junction bases numbered 4, after V lost 1 base and J lost 2 bases. For the CDR3, the DNA is TGTGCCAGCAGCCAAGGAAGACAGGGAAACACTGAAGCTTTCTTT. Its protein is CASSQGRQGNTEAFF.

The CDR3 here is CASSQGLTSYEQYF. The CDR3 bases are TGTGCCAGCAGTCAAGGACTGACCTCCTACGAGCAGTACTTC. The rearrangement uses TRBV6-5 and TRBJ2-7; D possibly corresponds to TRBD2 (5 bases). Germline V gives CDR1 MNHEY, CDR2 SVGAGI. The CDR3 spans 14 residues. With 5 bases removed from V and 0 bases from J, the gap between germline ends came to 11 bases.